The 14 T cell receptor beta chains in this list originate from one sample, sequenced in a study of T-cell memory formation after mild COVID-19. MiXCR was run by TCRdb on the 5' RACE reads, yielding one entry per CDR3 protein. Among some 270,000 distinct CDR3 sequences listed, 15% were seen once. Specimen: PBMCs or a T cell subset sorted from them (not recorded which). The receptors derive from an adult woman who had mild COVID-19 (a few samples of this study predate the infection). Cell type and time point are not known.

V usage is TRBV18 and J usage is TRBJ1-5, with D possibly matching TRBD1 (6 bases). This CDR3 contains 13 residues. Germline V gives CDR1 KGHSH, CDR2 LQKENI. Trimming shortened V by 8 bases and J by 0 bases, and 8 bases separated the two germline ends. CDR3 DNA: TGTGCCAGCCCAGGGGATAGCAATCAGCCCCAGCATTTT. This sequence encodes CASPGDSNQPQHF.

This clonotype was seen at least ten times. The rearrangement joins TRBV20-1 to TRBJ2-7; 11 bases fit TRBD2. This CDR3 spans 14 amino acids. Germline V gives CDR1 DFQATT, CDR2 SNEGSKA (reference sequence). After removal of 0 bases from V and 5 bases from J, the junction contained 3 bases not matched to a gene. CDR3 region: CSARDWGLADEQYF. The CDR3 DNA follows: TGCAGTGCTAGAGATTGGGGACTAGCGGACGAGCAGTACTTC.

This clonotype has a handful of counts. The chain recombines TRBV18 with TRBJ2-7; 7 nucleotides agree with TRBD1. Germline V CDR1 and CDR2: KGHSH, LQKENI. V lost 1 base to trimming and J lost 2 bases; unmatched junction nucleotides: 5. CDR3 size: 15 residues. The CDR3 region is CASSPQTGPPYEQYF. CDR3 nucleotides: TGTGCCAGCTCACCACAGACAGGGCCCCCCTACGAGCAGTACTTC.

The rearrangement joins TRBV2 to TRBJ2-7, with a weak D call TRBD1 (6 bases). The CDR3 is made up of 14 amino acids. The V gene's germline CDR1 is SNHLY and CDR2 FYNNEI. Between the trimmed V and J ends, which lost 3 bases and 1 base, there was a span of 10 bases. CDR3 residues: CASSDGQGSYEQYF. The CDR3 DNA follows: TGTGCCAGCAGTGATGGGCAGGGGTCCTACGAGCAGTACTTC.

This clonotype occurred a few times. The rearrangement joins TRBV20-1 to TRBJ2-3; 9 bases are a match to TRBD1. The CDR3 consists of 14 residues. Losses at the gene ends were 3 bases for V and 10 bases for J; bases not matched to a gene: 11. The V gene's germline CDR1 is DFQATT and CDR2 SNEGSKA (reference sequence). DNA of the CDR3: TGCAGTGCTAGCTCCGGGACAGGGAAACCCGCGCAGTATTTT. Residues: CSASSGTGKPAQYF.

The chain has TRBV7-2 and TRBJ2-7; TRBD2 matches 9 bases. CDR1 is SGHTA, CDR2 FQGNSA, per germline. The CDR3 is 15 residues long. J gave up 2 bases and V 7 bases, and 9 bases lay outside the gene matches. CDR3 sequence reads: CASTRLAGGPYEQYF. In DNA form, the CDR3 reads TGTGCCAGCACCCGGCTGGCGGGAGGGCCCTACGAGCAGTACTTC. The full variable domain, its missing parts supplied by reference TRBV7-2 and TRBJ2-7, is GAGVSQSPSNKVTEKGKDVELRCDPISGHTALYWYRQSLGQGLEFLIYFQGNSAPDKSGLPSDRFSAERTGGSVSTLTIQRTQQEDSAVYLCASTRLAGGPYEQYFGPGTRLTVT.

The genes are TRBV5-1 and TRBJ2-1; maybe TRBD1 (6 bases). Looked up from germline, CDR1 is SGHRS and CDR2 is YFSETQ. Trimming left V 3 bases short and J 4 bases short, with 11 bases between. The CDR3 consists of 14 residues. The CDR3 bases are TGCGCCAGCAGCTCAACAACAGGGTACAATGAGCAGTTCTTC. As protein: CASSSTTGYNEQFF.

The genes are TRBV7-9 and TRBJ1-2, with a weak D call TRBD1 (5 bases). The CDR3 is made up of 15 amino acids. Trimming took 7 bases from V and 0 from J, leaving 15 bases between them. Germline CDR1 SEHNR, CDR2 FQNEAQ (reference sequence). The CDR3 region has the DNA TGTGCCAGCATGTGGGGGTCAACCGCTAACTATGGCTACACCTTC. This codes for CASMWGSTANYGYTF.

This sequence joins TRBV7-2 and TRBJ1-2, with TRBD1 matching over 9 bases. This CDR3 region has 15 residues. V was pared by 6 bases and J by 7 bases, with 12 bases of the junction left unmatched. Germline values: CDR1 SGHTA, CDR2 FQGNSA. CDR3 DNA sequence: TGTGCCAGCAGAAAGCGGGGACAGGGAGCAAGTGGCTACACCTTC. Protein sequence: CASRKRGQGASGYTF.

The J gene is TRBJ1-1, the V gene TRBV5-1; 8 bases are a match to TRBD1. The CDR3 sequence is 14 residues long. Germline-derived CDR1 and CDR2 are SGHRS and YFSETQ. Trimming removed 4 bases from V and 6 bases from J; junction bases left unmatched: 8. The chain's CDR3 is CASSVDRGFAEAFF. The CDR3 nucleotides read TGCGCCAGCAGCGTCGACAGGGGTTTCGCTGAAGCTTTCTTT.

This clonotype turned up a few times. The chain combines TRBV2 with TRBJ1-5; D not resolved. This CDR3 region has 15 residues. Germline V gene sequence: CDR1 SNHLY, CDR2 FYNNEI. V shed 6 bases and J shed 0 bases, with 12 bases lying between them. Here the CDR3 reads CASRRRAASNQPQHF. DNA of the CDR3: TGTGCCAGCAGGAGGAGGGCAGCTAGCAATCAGCCCCAGCATTTT.

Only a few counts were recorded for this clonotype. The CDR3: CASTGARGPLNTGELFF. CDR3 nucleotide sequence: TGTGCCAGTACCGGGGCCAGGGGGCCCTTAAACACCGGGGAGCTGTTTTTT. This chain uses TRBV19 with TRBJ2-2, with 8 bases lining up with TRBD1. V dropped 7 bases and J dropped 2; count of bases not matched to a gene: 12. This CDR3 spans 17 amino acids. The V gene's germline CDR1 is LNHDA and CDR2 SQIVND (reference sequence). The full variable domain, its missing parts supplied by reference TRBV19 and TRBJ2-2, is DGGITQSPKYLFRKEGQNVTLSCEQNLNHDAMYWYRQDPGQGLRLIYYSQIVNDFQKGDIAEGYSVSREKKESFPLTVTSAQKNPTAFYLCASTGARGPLNTGELFFGEGSRLTVL.

This clonotype was detected only a few times. This chain links TRBV15 with TRBJ1-5; maybe TRBD1 (5 bases). The V end was cut by 1 base, the J end by 3 bases, with 10 bases between. There are 15 residues in the CDR3. Looked up from germline, CDR1 is LNHNV and CDR2 is YYDKDF (reference sequence). The CDR3: CATSRVTGNNQPQHF. The CDR3 region has the DNA TGTGCCACCAGCAGAGTCACAGGTAACAATCAGCCCCAGCATTTT.

With respect to this clonotype: Its ends do not fully match the called genes, so a read error is possible. The chain combines TRBV7-3 with TRBJ2-1; a possible D gene is TRBD1 (6 bases). This CDR3 comprises 12 residues. CDR1 is SGHTA, CDR2 FQGTGA, per germline. For the CDR3, the DNA is TGTGCCAGCAGTCATACAGGGCAGCCCCCTCTCTTC. It is translated as CASSHTGQPPLF.